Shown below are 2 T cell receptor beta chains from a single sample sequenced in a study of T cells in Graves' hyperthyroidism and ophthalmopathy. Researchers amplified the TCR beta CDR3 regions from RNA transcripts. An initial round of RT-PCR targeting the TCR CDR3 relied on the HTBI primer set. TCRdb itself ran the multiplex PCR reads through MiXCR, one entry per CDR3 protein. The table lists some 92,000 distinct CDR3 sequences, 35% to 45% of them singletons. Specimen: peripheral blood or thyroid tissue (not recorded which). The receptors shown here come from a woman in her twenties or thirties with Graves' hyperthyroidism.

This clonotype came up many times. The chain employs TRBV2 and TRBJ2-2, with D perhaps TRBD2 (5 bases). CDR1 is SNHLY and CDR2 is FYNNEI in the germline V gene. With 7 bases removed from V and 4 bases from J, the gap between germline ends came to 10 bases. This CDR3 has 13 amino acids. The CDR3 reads CASKGEGTGELFF. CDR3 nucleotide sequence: TGTGCCAGCAAGGGAGAGGGCACCGGGGAGCTGTTTTTT.

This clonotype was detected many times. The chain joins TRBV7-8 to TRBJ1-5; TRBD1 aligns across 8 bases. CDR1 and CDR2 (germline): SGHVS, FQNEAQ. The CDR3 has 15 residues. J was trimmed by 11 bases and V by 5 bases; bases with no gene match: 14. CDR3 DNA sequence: TGTGCCAGCAGCAGTCGACACGGACAGGGACTAGCCCAGCATTTT. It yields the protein CASSSRHGQGLAQHF.